In its sample, the clone carrying this TCR beta chain was seen a few times. The data were obtained in a study of patients and donors after allogeneic stem cell transplantation. Germline CDR1 SGHRS, CDR2 YFSETQ. V shed 2 bases and J shed 2 bases, with 10 bases lying between them. This CDR3 has 14 amino acids. TCRdb processed the RT-PCR reads anew with MiXCR; each CDR3 protein has one entry. Of 190,000 or so distinct CDR3 sequences listed, around 41% are singletons. This clonotype originated in a human donor who was either an allogeneic HSCT recipient or a stem cell or donor lymphocyte infusion donor (not recorded which). It is not recorded whose cells these are; they may come from a transplant donor. Sequenced sample: blood, either unsorted or a sorted T cell fraction (not recorded which). The chain combines TRBV5-1 with TRBJ2-5; D may be TRBD2 (5 bases). This CDR3 is CASSLMTGQETQYF. As DNA, the CDR3 is TGCGCCAGCAGCTTAATGACGGGACAAGAGACCCAGTACTTC.